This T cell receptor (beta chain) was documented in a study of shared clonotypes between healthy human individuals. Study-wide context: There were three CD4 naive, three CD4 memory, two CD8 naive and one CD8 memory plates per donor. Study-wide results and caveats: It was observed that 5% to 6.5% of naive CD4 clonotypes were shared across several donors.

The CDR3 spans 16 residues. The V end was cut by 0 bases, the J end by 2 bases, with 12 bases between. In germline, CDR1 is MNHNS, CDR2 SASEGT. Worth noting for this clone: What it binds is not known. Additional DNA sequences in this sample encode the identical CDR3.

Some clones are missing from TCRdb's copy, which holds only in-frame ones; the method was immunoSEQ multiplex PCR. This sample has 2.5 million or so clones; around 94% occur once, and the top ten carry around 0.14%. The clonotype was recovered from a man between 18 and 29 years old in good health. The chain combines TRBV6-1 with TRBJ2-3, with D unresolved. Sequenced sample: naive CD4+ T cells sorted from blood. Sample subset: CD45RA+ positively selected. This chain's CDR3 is CASSEARGVPTDTQYF. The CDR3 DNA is TGTGCCAGCAGTGAAGCGCGCGGCGTCCCCACAGATACGCAGTATTTT.